This T cell receptor beta chain was observed in a study of T cell responses to AZD1222 COVID-19 vaccine. Study conclusions and caveats: At study baseline, merely roughly 6 AZD1222 recipients were seropositive.

TCRdb's table, derived via immunoSEQ multiplex PCR, lists solely in-frame clones and lacks some. The sample lists around 200,000 clones, around nine tenths occurring once. The CDR3 contains 14 residues. The germline V gene encodes CDR1 SGHRS and CDR2 YFSETQ. Trimming stripped 4 bases from V and 3 bases from J, with 11 bases between. With regard to this clone: The antigen remains undetermined. Other DNA sequences in this sample translate to the same CDR3.

The clonotype originates from an adult who received the AZD1222 COVID-19 vaccine. The rearrangement uses TRBV5-1 and TRBJ1-5; tentatively, D is TRBD1 (5 bases). This specimen consisted of peripheral blood, obtained 28 days after the second AZD1222 dose. The CDR3 sequence: CASSSGTANQPQHF. The CDR3 DNA follows: TGCGCCAGCAGCAGCGGGACGGCCAATCAGCCCCAGCATTTT.